The clone carrying this T cell receptor beta chain turned up a few times. The data are from a study of T cell changes during pregnancy in multiple sclerosis. Assay used: immunoSEQ multiplex PCR; TCRdb lists only in-frame clones, some missing. Counted here are tens of thousands of clones, 88% occurring once; the ten biggest clones make up 5.5% to 6%. Trimming took off 1 base at V and 5 bases at J, with 12 bases between the two ends. This CDR3 contains 14 residues. Germline CDR1 is SGHVS and CDR2 is FNYEAQ. The V gene is TRBV7-6, the J gene TRBJ2-7, with a possible D match to TRBD1 (5 bases). The specimen was CD8+ T cells from peripheral blood mononuclear cells, collected after pregnancy. This TCR was sampled from a female donor in good health, enrolled as a control in a pregnancy study. In DNA form, the CDR3 reads TGTGCCAGCAGCTTAGGCAGGGAATATGACGAGCAGTACTTC. Residues: CASSLGREYDEQYF.